This T cell receptor (beta chain) originates from a study of blood T cell repertoires in COVID-19. As processed by the authors: Estimation of nucleated cell counts was performed using reference gene primer amplification. Generated by immunoSEQ multiplex PCR, the TCRdb table keeps only in-frame clones and is missing some. V, J and clone size reflect that table, while D and trimming were determined from the DNA. The repertoire includes about 280,000 clones, around nine tenths of them detected once, and just under 9% sits in the top ten. This TCR was recovered from a man aged 35-49 years with active or convalescent COVID-19. The material sequenced was peripheral blood.

Written as DNA, the CDR3 is TGTGCCAGCAGCTTAGCTGCTGGGCTCGACAATCAGCCCCAGCATTTT. Translation: CASSLAAGLDNQPQHF. This chain links TRBV7-8 with TRBJ1-5; D gene unclear. Trimming shortened V by 0 bases and J by 3 bases, and 12 bases separated the two germline ends. Germline assignment: CDR1 SGHVS and CDR2 FQNEAQ. This CDR3 region has 16 residues.